This T cell receptor beta chain was identified during a study of OX40 agonist ivuxolimab in advanced cancers. V was pared by 4 bases and J by 7 bases, with 8 bases between. Germline CDR1 and CDR2: LNHDA and SQIVND (reference sequence). The CDR3 is 12 amino acids. The cohort excluded patients with autoimmune disease history or systemic immunosuppression. Some clones are missing from TCRdb's copy, which holds only in-frame ones; the method was immunoSEQ multiplex PCR. Seen here are roughly 53,000 clones, about nine tenths observed once, and the top ten hold about 5%. Sequences were derived from CD4+ or CD8+ T cells sorted from blood, sampled in a trial of the OX40 agonist ivuxolimab. The chain combines TRBV19 with TRBJ2-1; D ambiguous. This TCR was recovered from an adult with an advanced solid tumor such as melanoma, head and neck, liver or kidney cancer. This CDR3 is CASSTRWNEQFF. CDR3 bases: TGTGCCAGTAGTACCCGGTGGAATGAGCAGTTCTTC.